These 10 T cell receptor beta chains share one sample of origin, sequenced in a study of cytomegalovirus exposure and HLA in healthy donors. It was with 60 Vbeta and 13 Jbeta primers that the PCR ran. Only in-frame clones appear in the TCRdb table, and some are missing; sequencing was by immunoSEQ multiplex PCR. The data hold under 150,000 clones, with about 80% observed a single time. The sequencing input was PBMCs. The receptors derive from a male donor in good health and CMV-seronegative.

The genes are TRBV19 and TRBJ1-1, with TRBD1 matching 9 bases. The trim removed 5 bases at V and 3 bases at J, leaving 4 bases unmatched. This CDR3 comprises 14 residues. CDR1 is LNHDA, CDR2 SQIVND, per germline (reference sequence). The CDR3 loop is CASSLTGGHTEAFF. DNA of the CDR3: TGTGCCAGTAGTCTGACAGGGGGGCACACTGAAGCTTTCTTT.

This clone showed up just once. The chain joins TRBV7-2 to TRBJ2-5; TRBD2 agrees at 8 bases. The J call is doubtful: the DNA matches TRBJ2-7 better. The length of the CDR3 is 16 residues. Per the germline V gene, CDR1 is SGHTA and CDR2 is FQGNSA. CDR3 coding DNA: TGTGCCAGCAGCTTAGACGGGGGGGGCGTCCCCTACGAGCAGTACTTC. This encodes CASSLDGGGVPYEQYF.

This clone was seen more than once but under ten times. The V and J genes are TRBV5-1 and TRBJ1-1; a weak D match, TRBD1 (5 bases). V shed 4 bases and J shed 5 bases, with 12 bases lying between them. Germline-derived CDR1 and CDR2 are SGHRS and YFSETQ. This CDR3 has 13 residues. CDR3 nucleotide sequence: TGCGCCAGCAGCCCCCCCCGGGGGACTGAAGCTTTCTTT. The encoded protein is CASSPPRGTEAFF.

V is TRBV19 and J is TRBJ1-5; a possible D gene is TRBD1 (5 bases). The V gene's germline CDR1 is LNHDA and CDR2 SQIVND (reference sequence). The germline V and J ends were trimmed by 6 bases and 0 bases, with 24 bases remaining between them. The CDR3 spans 19 residues. DNA for the CDR3: TGTGCCAGTAGACCTCCGGTCGGCACCGGGAGGGGTAGCAATCAGCCCCAGCATTTT. This translates into CASRPPVGTGRGSNQPQHF.

Only one count was recorded for this clone. The chain has TRBV4-3 and TRBJ2-7, with D maybe TRBD2 (5 bases). CDR1 and CDR2 from the germline V gene are LGHNA and YSLEER. This CDR3 is built from 15 residues. Between the trimmed V and J ends, which lost 1 base and 7 bases, there was a span of 17 bases. In DNA, the CDR3 is TGCGCCAGCAGCCAAGTAGAGGGCCTTCAAGCGGAGCAGTACTTC. Translated, it gives CASSQVEGLQAEQYF.

The CDR3 nucleotides read TGTGCCAGCAGCACACAGGGAAACACTGAAGCTTTCTTT. It translates to CASSTQGNTEAFF. J is TRBJ1-1 and V is TRBV7-2, with D maybe TRBD1 (6 bases). V was pared by 5 bases and J by 2 bases, with 9 bases between. The CDR3 sequence is 13 residues long. Germline assignment: CDR1 SGHTA and CDR2 FQGNSA.

The chain employs TRBV5-6 and TRBJ2-5, with TRBD2 identical over 11 bases. V lost 4 bases, J lost 3 bases, and 8 bases stayed unmatched. Germline CDR1 and CDR2: SGHDT and YYEEEE. The CDR3 contains 16 residues. CDR3 sequence (DNA): TGTGCCAGCAGCGAATACCTAGCGGGGGGCGAAGAGACCCAGTACTTC. This encodes CASSEYLAGGEETQYF.

This sequence joins TRBV7-2 and TRBJ1-5, with unresolved D. The CDR3 length is 13 residues. The germline V and J ends were trimmed by 7 bases and 4 bases, with 11 bases remaining between them. Looked up from germline, CDR1 is SGHTA and CDR2 is FQGNSA. CDR3 sequence: CASTSVANQPQHF. CDR3 coding DNA: TGTGCCAGCACGAGCGTGGCGAATCAGCCCCAGCATTTT.

This chain connects TRBV4-2 to TRBJ1-5; D gene ambiguous. The CDR3 sequence is 16 residues long. Trimming cost V 4 bases and J 3 bases, with 16 bases left between them. Germline V gives CDR1 LGHNA, CDR2 YNFKEQ. The CDR3 loop is CASSPGGPGNNQPQHF. Written as DNA, the CDR3 is TGTGCCAGCAGCCCGGGTGGACCGGGGAACAATCAGCCCCAGCATTTT.

The genes are TRBV5-6 and TRBJ1-6; D might be TRBD1 (6 bases). Germline V gives CDR1 SGHDT, CDR2 YYEEEE. Trimming stripped 6 bases from V and 8 bases from J, with 21 bases between. The CDR3 is 16 residues long. The CDR3 DNA is TGTGCCAGCATTAGAAGGGGGTTCATTGGGGATTCACCCCTCCACTTT. It yields the protein CASIRRGFIGDSPLHF.